The rows below give T cell receptor beta chains drawn from one sample of a study of blood T cell repertoires in COVID-19. The assay was immunoSEQ multiplex PCR, and TCRdb's table has in-frame clones only and misses some. The data contain about 200,000 clones, approximately 78% of them singletons. The sequenced material came from peripheral blood. These receptors all stem from a woman of 80 years or more with COVID-19, enrolled during active disease. The CDR3 runs from the conserved cysteine through the conserved F or W. Each record gives: clone size, D gene, V gene, J gene, CDR3 DNA, CDR3 protein. A D gene is named only where the DNA matches it firmly. Some rows mark clone size as missing; the rest say once, few, many or name a class of expanded clone.

NA,NA,TRBV15,TRBJ2-1,TGTGCCACCAGCAGAGATCGGATGTCGTTTAGCGAGCAGTTCTTC,CATSRDRMSFSEQFF
NA,TRBD1,TRBV7-2,TRBJ1-4,TGTGCCAGCAGCTTAGGAACCCAGGGGGAAAGGGGAAAACTGTTTTTT,CASSLGTQGERGKLFF
NA,NA,TRBV14,TRBJ1-6,TGTGCCAGCAGTCGGGAGGCCTATAATTCACCCCTCCACTTT,CASSREAYNSPLHF
NA,NA,TRBV7-9,TRBJ1-4,TGTGCCAGCAGCTTACCCGCAGGGGCGGGTGAAAAACTGTTTTTT,CASSLPAGAGEKLFF
NA,TRBD1,TRBV28,TRBJ1-5,TGTGCCAGCAGAAAAGGGACAGGGGGCGTCCGTCAGCCCCAGCATTTT,CASRKGTGGVRQPQHF
once,NA,TRBV4-2,TRBJ1-2,TGTGCCAGCAGCCAGACTGTGGCTTGGGACTATGGCTACACCTTC,CASSQTVAWDYGYTF
NA,NA,TRBV5-1,TRBJ1-2,TGCGCCAGCAGCTTGGCTCCTGAACTCTATGGCTACACCTTC,CASSLAPELYGYTF
NA,TRBD1,TRBV30,TRBJ1-5,TGTGCCTGGGACAGGGGCGCCAATCAGCCCCAGCATTTT,CAWDRGANQPQHF
NA,NA,TRBV9,TRBJ1-2,TGTGCCAGCAGCGCTCTTGGACGGAGGGATTATGGCTACACCTTC,CASSALGRRDYGYTF
NA,NA,TRBV2,TRBJ1-5,TGTGCCAGCAGTGAAGCGCGGAGGGGAGGGACTCAGCCCCAGCATTTT,CASSEARRGGTQPQHF
NA,TRBD2,TRBV29-1,TRBJ2-7,TGCAGCGTTGAAGTTCTGCGGGGGAGCTACGAGCAGTACTTC,CSVEVLRGSYEQYF
few,TRBD2,TRBV6-2/TRBV6-3,TRBJ2-7,TGTGCCAGCAGTTACTCGGGACTAGGCTGGTACGAGCAGTACTTC,CASSYSGLGWYEQYF
once,NA,TRBV10-3,TRBJ1-2,TGTGCCATCAGTGAAGAGGCCCCCTATGGCTACACCTTC,CAISEEAPYGYTF
NA,NA,TRBV28,TRBJ1-5,TGTGCCAGCAAAAGGTTACAGTTAAATCAGCCCCAGCATTTT,CASKRLQLNQPQHF
few,NA,TRBV2,TRBJ1-1,TGTGCCAGCAGGACCCCTAGGGGGAACACTGAAGCTTTCTTT,CASRTPRGNTEAFF
NA,NA,TRBV3-1/TRBV3-2,TRBJ2-6,TGTGCCAGCAGCCAAGAAAACCCGGGGGGGGCCAACGTCCTGACTTTC,CASSQENPGGANVLTF
NA,NA,TRBV11-3,TRBJ1-2,TGTGCCAGCAGCCCGACAGTTAACTATGGCTACACCTTC,CASSPTVNYGYTF
NA,TRBD1,TRBV5-1,TRBJ2-7,TGCGCCAGCAGCCCGGGGACAGGGACCTACGAGCAGTACTTC,CASSPGTGTYEQYF
NA,TRBD2,TRBV5-1,TRBJ2-7,TGCGCCAGCAGCACGAGCTCCGGGACTAGCGTCGAGCAGTACTTC,CASSTSSGTSVEQYF
NA,NA,TRBV19,TRBJ1-2,TGTGCCAGTAGCCTCCCTGGTGGGGGAGGATATGGCTACACCTTC,CASSLPGGGGYGYTF
NA,NA,TRBV5-1,TRBJ1-5,TGCGCCAGCAGCCCCGACCGGGGGGATCAGCCCCAGCATTTT,CASSPDRGDQPQHF
once,TRBD2,TRBV18,TRBJ2-1,TGTGCCAGCTCACCACAGCGGGGATACAATGAGCAGTTCTTC,CASSPQRGYNEQFF
NA,NA,TRBV28,TRBJ2-7,TGTGCCAGCAGTTCCGGGGGTTTGGGCGAGCAGTACTTC,CASSSGGLGEQYF
NA,TRBD1,TRBV5-6,TRBJ1-4,TGTGCCAGCAGCTTTGGGACAGGCTCAAATGAAAAACTGTTTTTT,CASSFGTGSNEKLFF
once,NA,TRBV19,TRBJ2-2,TGTGCCAGTAGTCCCCCGGGAGTGAGCACCGGGGAGCTGTTTTTT,CASSPPGVSTGELFF
once,NA,TRBV4-2,TRBJ2-2,TGTGCCAGCAGCGCCCGCGCTGGGGGCGGTGGCACCGGGGAGCTGTTTTTT,CASSARAGGGGTGELFF
NA,TRBD1,TRBV18,TRBJ1-5,TGTGCCAGCTCACCCGGACAGGGACCTCAGCCCCAGCATTTT,CASSPGQGPQPQHF
few,NA,TRBV21-1,TRBJ1-4,TGTGCCAGCAGCAAACCTAATCTCCCGGGACACGAGGGTGAAAAACTGTTTTTT,CASSKPNLPGHEGEKLFF
NA,NA,TRBV30,TRBJ2-3,TGTGCCTGGAGTGTTCAACAAGCGGAACCGGGGGATACGCAGTATTTT,CAWSVQQAEPGDTQYF
NA,NA,TRBV29-1,TRBJ2-7,TGCAGCGTTGAAGTACAGGGGGGGTACGAGCAGTACTTC,CSVEVQGGYEQYF
NA,NA,TRBV18,TRBJ1-2,TGTGCCAGCTCACTCCAGGGGCCCTCTTTGGAGGGCTACACCTTC,CASSLQGPSLEGYTF
NA,NA,TRBV6-1,TRBJ1-2,TGTGCCAGCAGTGAATCCTTCCGGGACTATGGCTACACCTTC,CASSESFRDYGYTF
NA,NA,TRBV19,TRBJ1-2,TGTGCCAGTAGCAACCTCGTAGGGGGGGACTATGGCTACACCTTC,CASSNLVGGDYGYTF
NA,NA,TRBV18,TRBJ1-2,TGTGCCAGCTCACCATTGCAGGGGCCGGCGGGCTACACCTTC,CASSPLQGPAGYTF
once,NA,TRBV29-1,TRBJ1-2,TGCAGCGCCGGAGCGATTTACTATGGCTACACCTTC,CSAGAIYYGYTF
NA,TRBD1,TRBV5-1,TRBJ1-6,TGCGCCAGCAGCTTGGCGGGACAGGCGGCACCCCTCCACTTT,CASSLAGQAAPLHF
NA,TRBD2,TRBV7-6,TRBJ2-1,TGTGCCAGCAGCCGGCAAGGACTAGCGGGAGCCAATGAGCAGTTCTTC,CASSRQGLAGANEQFF
NA,TRBD1,TRBV7-2,TRBJ2-1,TGTGCCAGCAGCTCCGACCGGGACAGGGGTGGGAATGAGCAGTTCTTC,CASSSDRDRGGNEQFF
once,TRBD2,TRBV6-5,TRBJ2-2,TGTGCCAGCAGTTTGGGACTAGCGGGAACCGGGGAGCTGTTTTTT,CASSLGLAGTGELFF
NA,NA,TRBV5-4,TRBJ2-5,TGTGCCAGCAGCACCCTAGCTCTCGAGACCCAGTACTTC,CASSTLALETQYF
NA,TRBD1,TRBV6-5,TRBJ2-5,TGTGCCAGCGCGACAGGGGGGGAGACCCAGTACTTC,CASATGGETQYF
NA,TRBD1,TRBV2,TRBJ1-6,TGTGCCAGCAGTGACAGGGGGCCGAGCTCCTATAATTCACCCCTCCACTTT,CASSDRGPSSYNSPLHF
NA,NA,TRBV30,TRBJ1-5,TGTGCCTGGAGGGCTGGGGCGAGCAATCAGCCCCAGCATTTT,CAWRAGASNQPQHF
many,TRBD1,TRBV4-1,TRBJ2-7,TGCGCCAGCAGGGGGGACAGGGACAACGAGCAGTACTTC,CASRGDRDNEQYF
NA,TRBD2,TRBV10-2,TRBJ2-1,TGCGCCAGCAGTGTTGGGCGGGAGTATGAGCAGTTCTTC,CASSVGREYEQFF
NA,NA,TRBV12-3/TRBV12-4,TRBJ1-5,TGTGCCAGCAGTTTATTTCAGAATCAGCCCCAGCATTTT,CASSLFQNQPQHF
once,NA,TRBV6-1,TRBJ2-5,TGTGCCAGCAGTGAGGGGCAGACCTGGTGGGAGACCCAGTACTTC,CASSEGQTWWETQYF
NA,TRBD2,TRBV2,TRBJ2-4,TGTGCCAGCAGTGGACTAGCGGGGGGGCAAGACATTCAGTACTTC,CASSGLAGGQDIQYF
NA,NA,TRBV20-1,TRBJ1-1,TGCAGTGCCGCGGGAGGCACTGAAGCTTTCTTT,CSAAGGTEAFF
NA,TRBD1,TRBV7-2,TRBJ1-1,TGTGCCAGCAGTTCCCAGGGGGGTGGGAACACTGAAGCTTTCTTT,CASSSQGGGNTEAFF
NA,NA,TRBV19,TRBJ2-7,TGTGCCAGTGGTACCGGGAGAGACCGCGAGCAGTACTTC,CASGTGRDREQYF
NA,TRBD1,TRBV12-5,TRBJ1-1,TGTGCTAGTGGTTTGGGACAGGGTGAAGCTTTCTTT,CASGLGQGEAFF
NA,NA,TRBV28,TRBJ1-3,TGTGCCAGCAGTTCGCCCCGGGGGTTTTCTGGAAACACCATATATTTT,CASSSPRGFSGNTIYF
NA,NA,TRBV24-1,TRBJ2-1,TGTGCCACCAGTGATTTCGAGGGTGTTTTTAGTGAGCAGTTCTTC,CATSDFEGVFSEQFF